Shown below are 29 T cell receptor beta chains from a single sample sequenced in a study of beta chain features in type 1 diabetes. Every bit of the isolated RNA underwent reverse transcription, so sequencing read expressed TCRB transcripts. The repertoire was sequenced with immunoSEQ multiplex PCR; TCRdb's copy has only in-frame clones and lacks some. This sample has approximately 44,000 clones; around 52% occur once, and the top ten carry around 2.1%. Sequencing used Tregs from blood. The receptors stem from a woman aged 18-35 years in good health.

This clone was observed a handful of times. The V and J genes are TRBV7-2 and TRBJ1-2; 8 bases match TRBD1. Trimming removed 5 bases from V and 7 bases from J; junction bases left unmatched: 15. In germline, CDR1 is SGHTA, CDR2 FQGNSA. CDR3 size: 16 residues. This chain's CDR3 is CASSLQPTGAARGYTF. The CDR3 nucleotides are TGTGCCAGCAGCCTCCAACCGACAGGGGCGGCCCGTGGCTACACCTTC. The full variable domain, completed using reference TRBV7-2 and TRBJ1-2, is GAGVSQSPSNKVTEKGKDVELRCDPISGHTALYWYRQSLGQGLEFLIYFQGNSAPDKSGLPSDRFSAERTGGSVSTLTIQRTQQEDSAVYLCASSLQPTGAARGYTFGSGTRLTVV.

This clone was seen more than once but under ten times. Just one base apart from a much larger clone, this may be a read error. The gene calls are TRBV5-6 and TRBJ1-2; no clear D. V lost 0 bases and J 3 bases, leaving 6 bases between the germline ends. The CDR3 sequence is 13 residues long. Germline V gene sequence: CDR1 SGHDT, CDR2 YYEEEE. CDR3 bases: TGTGCCAGCAGCTTGGCCGGGGACTATGGCTACACCTTC. Translated, it gives CASSLAGDYGYTF.

J is TRBJ1-2 and V is TRBV29-1; 9 nucleotides agree with TRBD1. Trimming cost V 6 bases and J 8 bases; bases outside gene matches: 13. Germline values: CDR1 SQVTM, CDR2 ANQGSEA. The length of the CDR3 is 14 residues. CDR3 in DNA: TGCAGCGTCCTCACAGGGGGCGTACCGGACGGCTACACCTTC. Translation gives CSVLTGGVPDGYTF.

The gene calls are TRBV11-3 and TRBJ2-5; TRBD1 agrees at 10 bases. Germline CDR1 SGHNT, CDR2 YENEEA. The CDR3 spans 15 residues. The V segment lost 4 bases and the J segment 5 bases; nucleotides outside the gene matches: 7. CDR3 region: CASSSGQGEGETQYF. CDR3 DNA sequence: TGTGCCAGCAGCTCCGGACAGGGGGAGGGTGAGACCCAGTACTTC. Combining the CDR3 with reference TRBV11-3 and TRBJ2-5 gives the whole variable domain EAGVVQSPRYKIIEKKQPVAFWCNPISGHNTLYWYLQNLGQGPELLIRYENEEAVDDSQLPKDRFSAERLKGVDSTLKIQPAELGDSAVYLCASSSGQGEGETQYFGPGTRLLVL.

CDR3 nucleotides: TGTGCCAGCAGGGGACAGGCGACGCAGTTCTTC. Translating it yields CASRGQATQFF. V and J are TRBV28 and TRBJ2-1; the match to TRBD1 covers 8 bases. Germline-derived CDR1 and CDR2 are MDHEN and SYDVKM. The CDR3 spans 11 residues. Unmatched junction bases numbered 4, after V lost 6 bases and J lost 12 bases.

The rearrangement links TRBV15 to TRBJ1-5; TRBD1 matches at 12 bases. The CDR3 loop spans 20 amino acids. CDR1 and CDR2 from the germline V gene are LNHNV and YYDKDF (reference sequence). The J segment lost 1 base and the V segment lost 0 bases, leaving 10 bases of the junction unmatched. The CDR3 sequence: CATSRDQRGQGAGSNQPQHF. The CDR3 bases are TGTGCCACCAGCAGAGATCAGAGGGGACAGGGGGCTGGGAGCAATCAGCCCCAGCATTTT. The full variable domain, its missing parts supplied by reference TRBV15 and TRBJ1-5, is DAMVIQNPRYQVTQFGKPVTLSCSQTLNHNVMYWYQQKSSQAPKLLFHYYDKDFNNEADTPDNFQSRRPNTSFCFLDIRSPGLGDTAMYLCATSRDQRGQGAGSNQPQHFGDGTRLSIL.

This clone was observed a few times. The gene calls are TRBV6-1 and TRBJ2-2; possible D gene TRBD2, 5 bases. Germline CDR1 and CDR2: MNHNS and SASEGT. The V end lost 6 bases, the J end lost 5 bases, and 10 bases lay between the germline ends. This CDR3 spans 13 amino acids. This CDR3 is CASREGWTGELFF. In DNA form, the CDR3 reads TGTGCCAGCAGAGAGGGTTGGACCGGGGAGCTGTTTTTT.

CDR3 DNA: TGTGCCAGCAGTTTCGGGGGGGCCCAGAGCGAGCAGTTCTTC. Protein product: CASSFGGAQSEQFF. This rearrangement joins TRBV28 to TRBJ2-1, with 8 bases matching TRBD2. Trimming cost V 3 bases and J 10 bases; bases outside gene matches: 8. The CDR3 totals 14 residues. Germline V gives CDR1 MDHEN, CDR2 SYDVKM.

The rearrangement joins TRBV5-1 to TRBJ2-1, with TRBD1 as a possible D gene (6 bases). This CDR3 is built from 15 residues. Per germline, CDR1 SGHRS and CDR2 YFSETQ. V gave up 4 bases and J gave up 1 base, with 12 bases separating them. Written as DNA, the CDR3 is TGCGCCAGCAGCCAACAGGGAATTTCCTACAATGAGCAGTTCTTC. This gives the protein CASSQQGISYNEQFF. Supplemented by reference TRBV5-1 and TRBJ2-1, the full variable domain reads KAGVTQTPRYLIKTRGQQVTLSCSPISGHRSVSWYQQTPGQGLQFLFEYFSETQRNKGNFPGRFSGRQFSNSRSEMNVSTLELGDSALYLCASSQQGISYNEQFFGPGTRLTVL.

The chain couples TRBV30 to TRBJ2-2; D gene uncertain. The germline CDR1 and CDR2 sequences are GTSNPN and SVGIG (reference sequence). The CDR3 spans 13 residues. V was pared by 4 bases and J by 11 bases, with 17 bases between. As DNA, the CDR3 is TGTGCCTGGAACCCCCCGCGAAAGCGTGAGCTGTTTTTT. Translation gives CAWNPPRKRELFF.

The chain couples TRBV5-5 to TRBJ1-5; 9 bases align to TRBD1. The CDR3 has 19 residues. The V gene's germline CDR1 is SGHKS and CDR2 YYEKEE (reference sequence). The trim removed 4 bases at V and 4 bases at J, leaving 18 bases unmatched. The CDR3 sequence: CASSRGTGKGALGNQPQHF. In DNA form, the CDR3 reads TGTGCCAGCAGCCGAGGGACAGGGAAAGGCGCCCTCGGTAATCAGCCCCAGCATTTT.

This clone was observed a few times. The rearrangement uses TRBV28 and TRBJ2-3; D may be TRBD2 (5 bases). Germline CDR1 is MDHEN and CDR2 is SYDVKM. The ends were cut back, 5 bases at V and 3 bases at J, with 15 bases in the middle. The CDR3 runs 15 residues. CDR3 in DNA: TGTGCCAGCAGTACACTAGTAAGGTTAACAGATACGCAGTATTTT. Translation: CASSTLVRLTDTQYF.

This clone was counted between two and nine times. The rearrangement links TRBV6-1 to TRBJ1-1; D is ambiguous. Between the trimmed V and J ends, which lost 3 bases and 0 bases, there was a span of 14 bases. This CDR3 contains 16 residues. Germline V gene data show CDR1 as MNHNS and CDR2 as SASEGT. As DNA, the CDR3 is TGTGCCAGCAGTGACCCTCGGGGTGGGGTGAACACTGAAGCTTTCTTT. Translating gives CASSDPRGGVNTEAFF.

The chain has TRBV6-1 and TRBJ2-2; 9 positions match TRBD1. V lost 5 bases and J lost 4; bases outside the gene matches: 5. This CDR3 has 15 residues. Germline loops: CDR1 MNHNS, CDR2 SASEGT. CDR3: CASSTGTGSTGELFF. Here the CDR3 DNA reads TGTGCCAGCAGTACCGGGACAGGGTCCACCGGGGAGCTGTTTTTT.

This clone occurred a few times. CDR3 DNA sequence: TGTGCCAGCATCTACAAAGCGGGGGTAACCTACGAGCAGTACTTC. This translates into CASIYKAGVTYEQYF. The V gene is TRBV6-5, the J gene TRBJ2-7, with TRBD2 matching over 8 bases. The V segment lost 7 bases and the J segment 2 bases; nucleotides outside the gene matches: 10. Germline-derived CDR1 and CDR2 are MNHEY and SVGAGI. The CDR3 sequence is 15 residues long.

The chain links TRBV7-2 to TRBJ2-5; D may be TRBD1 (5 bases). This CDR3 spans 14 amino acids. Germline V gene sequence: CDR1 SGHTA, CDR2 FQGNSA. The V end lost 4 bases, the J end lost 5 bases, and 14 bases lay between the germline ends. DNA for the CDR3: TGTGCCAGCAGCTGGAGTGGGGCCCGGGAGACCCAGTACTTC. Residues: CASSWSGARETQYF.

V usage is TRBV6-1 and J usage is TRBJ1-2, with a tentative D call TRBD1 (5 bases). The germline V gene has CDR1 MNHNS and CDR2 SASEGT. V was clipped by 0 bases and J by 4 bases, with 12 bases between them. The CDR3 length is 15 residues. DNA for the CDR3: TGTGCCAGCAGTGAAGCGAAGGGGCAGGGCTATGGCTACACCTTC. It is translated as CASSEAKGQGYGYTF.

The J gene is TRBJ2-7, the V gene TRBV7-2; 16 nucleotides line up with TRBD2. Germline trimming cut 5 bases from V and 7 bases from J; bases unmatched to any gene: 11. Germline values: CDR1 SGHTA, CDR2 FQGNSA. The CDR3 runs to 17 residues. The DNA of the CDR3 is TGTGCCAGCAGCCCGGGACTAGCGGGAGGGCCTCTGGGAGAGCAGTACTTC. The encoded protein is CASSPGLAGGPLGEQYF.

This chain connects TRBV29-1 to TRBJ1-2, with D possibly matching TRBD1 (5 bases). The V end lost 7 bases, the J end lost 6 bases, and 18 bases lay between the germline ends. Germline V gives CDR1 SQVTM, CDR2 ANQGSEA. The CDR3 spans 13 residues. The CDR3 coding sequence is TGCAGCGCCGACGGGCAGGGCGTAGATGGCTACACCTTC. This sequence encodes CSADGQGVDGYTF.

This clone was counted only a few times. This chain connects TRBV5-1 to TRBJ2-5; D remains ambiguous. This CDR3 has 14 amino acids. V was cut by 3 bases and J by 2 bases, with 11 bases left in between. Looked up from germline, CDR1 is SGHRS and CDR2 is YFSETQ. The CDR3: CASSSNPGQETQYF. CDR3 bases: TGCGCCAGCAGCTCAAATCCAGGTCAAGAGACCCAGTACTTC.

The chain recombines TRBV5-1 with TRBJ2-1; D unclear. CDR3 length: 13 residues. Trimming took off 1 base at V and 8 bases at J, with 10 bases between the two ends. Germline CDR1 reads SGHRS; CDR2 reads YFSETQ. CDR3 loop: CASSLIHRDEQFF. The CDR3 bases are TGCGCCAGCAGCTTGATCCACCGCGATGAGCAGTTCTTC.

The V and J genes are TRBV2 and TRBJ2-2; a weak D match, TRBD2 (6 bases). Between the trimmed V and J ends, which lost 4 bases and 3 bases, there was a span of 12 bases. This CDR3 region has 15 residues. Germline V gene data show CDR1 as SNHLY and CDR2 as FYNNEI. The CDR3 is CASSGYGSHTGELFF. CDR3 sequence (DNA): TGTGCCAGCAGTGGATACGGGAGCCACACCGGGGAGCTGTTTTTT.

This clone appeared a few times. The chain carries TRBV7-6 and TRBJ2-1; TRBD2 matches at 11 bases. V shed 2 bases, J shed 2 bases, and the junction held 11 bases outside the gene matches. In germline, CDR1 is SGHVS, CDR2 FNYEAQ. CDR3 length: 19 amino acids. For the CDR3, the DNA is TGTGCCAGCAGCTTAAATCCCCTAGCGGGAGGAGGGACCTACAATGAGCAGTTCTTC. This codes for CASSLNPLAGGGTYNEQFF.

Only a few counts were recorded for this clone. V gene TRBV29-1 combines with J gene TRBJ2-5, with 8 bases fitting TRBD2. J lost 5 bases, V lost 3 bases, and 8 bases had no gene match. CDR1 is SQVTM, CDR2 ANQGSEA, per germline. The CDR3 covers 14 residues. The CDR3 protein is CSVDTGSGGETQYF. As DNA, the CDR3 is TGCAGCGTTGACACGGGTTCGGGAGGGGAGACCCAGTACTTC.

This chain connects TRBV4-3 to TRBJ2-7; 7 nucleotides align to TRBD1. CDR1 is LGHNA and CDR2 is YSLEER in the germline V gene. There are 13 residues in the CDR3. Trimming cost V 4 bases and J 2 bases; bases outside gene matches: 2. CDR3: CASSLTGTYEQYF. DNA for the CDR3: TGCGCCAGCAGCCTGACAGGGACCTACGAGCAGTACTTC.

This sequence joins TRBV6-6 and TRBJ2-7; a possible D gene is TRBD1 (5 bases). Germline loops: CDR1 MNHNY, CDR2 SVGAGI (reference sequence). The V gene lost 5 bases and the J gene lost 2 bases, with 10 bases spanning the gap. The CDR3 covers 13 residues. CDR3 sequence (DNA): TGTGCCAGCAGTCAGGCAGGGACCTACGAGCAGTACTTC. Translating gives CASSQAGTYEQYF.

This chain's CDR3 is CASRGLAELDTQYF. The DNA for the CDR3 is TGTGCCAGCAGGGGACTAGCGGAGCTAGATACGCAGTATTTT. This chain joins TRBV2 and TRBJ2-3; TRBD2 matches 11 bases. Germline V gene sequence: CDR1 SNHLY, CDR2 FYNNEI. The ends lost 6 bases at V and 5 bases at J; junction bases unmatched: 4. The CDR3 has 14 residues.

In this sample, this clone turned up a few times. The rearrangement uses TRBV7-3 and TRBJ2-5; weak D call: TRBD2 (5 bases). The better agreement between TRBJ2-7 and the DNA end casts doubt on the J call. Germline V gene lookup returns CDR1 SGHTA and CDR2 FQGTGA. The CDR3 extends over 17 amino acids. This CDR3 reads CASSLRAMAGRSDEQYF. The CDR3 DNA reads as TGTGCCAGCAGCTTAAGGGCGATGGCGGGTAGGTCGGACGAGCAGTACTTC.

The V and J genes are TRBV4-1 and TRBJ2-5; 9 nucleotides align to TRBD1. The CDR3 covers 16 residues. The trim removed 3 bases at V and 3 bases at J, leaving 8 bases unmatched. CDR1 MGHRA and CDR2 YSYEKL come from the germline V gene. The CDR3 bases are TGCGCCAGCAGCCACTTTGGACAGGGGCGTGAAGAGACCCAGTACTTC. This codes for CASSHFGQGREETQYF.